The present TCR beta chain was sequenced within a study of blood T cell repertoires in COVID-19. Across the whole study: Sites across the United States, Italy and Spain contributed samples from acute and convalescent COVID-19. PBMCs, B-cell-depleted T cells, or T cells provided the cDNA or gDNA that made up the material.

Authors' methods: Counts of nucleated cells, estimated from reference gene primer amplification, were obtained. The protocol was immunoSEQ multiplex PCR, while the TCRdb copy is restricted to in-frame clones and leaves out a portion. The DNA was the basis for D and trimming; V, J and clone size are from that table. The table lists roughly 130,000 clones, about 80% of them singletons. CDR3 length equals 16 residues. The V and J ends lost 3 bases and 4 bases respectively, with 14 bases between them. Germline CDR1 SGDLS, CDR2 YYNGEE. The sequence was obtained from a woman older than 75 with acute or convalescent COVID-19. The chain employs TRBV9 and TRBJ1-6, with a tentative D call TRBD1 (5 bases). The material sequenced was peripheral blood. The CDR3 nucleotides are TGTGCCAGCAGCGGCCAAAGGCAGGGTTATAATTCACCCCTCCACTTT. It specifies CASSGQRQGYNSPLHF.